This T cell receptor (beta chain) was recovered during a study of blood T cells in healthy people across ages. Study-level background: About one barcoded beta molecule per two T cells was the capture yield of template switching. Study-wide findings and caveats: It was the long-lived donors that had more naive CD4+ cells and higher diversity than aged donors.

Notes on this clonotype: Antigen: not known. A read error may explain this, as a much larger clone is one base away.

A sample-barcoded 5' primer and a J-beta primer mix were used in a second PCR of about 6 to 11 cycles. TCRdb processed the 5' RACE reads anew with MiXCR; each CDR3 protein has one entry. The sample contains around 650,000 distinct CDR3 sequences, approximately 30% of which appear only once. Germline CDR1 and CDR2: SGDLS and YYNGEE. This CDR3 spans 13 amino acids. V was trimmed by 7 bases and J by 3 bases, leaving 14 bases between them. The sequence came from a woman older than 75 in good health. Material for sequencing was blood. The rearrangement joins TRBV9 to TRBJ2-7; D is undetermined. Here the CDR3 reads CASGWRPGYEQYF. The CDR3 DNA follows: TGTGCCAGCGGTTGGAGACCGGGCTACGAGCAGTACTTC.